This T cell receptor (beta chain) originates from a study of blood T cell repertoires in COVID-19. Turning to the study itself: Sites in the United States, Italy and Spain provided acute and convalescent COVID-19 samples. Sources were T cells, B-cell-depleted T cells, or PBMCs; the material itself was cDNA or gDNA.

Original processing methods: Quantification of nucleated cells was approximated via reference gene primer amplification. The data were produced by immunoSEQ multiplex PCR, yet TCRdb's version contains in-frame clones alone and is incomplete. Clone size and the V and J calls come from that table; the DNA yielded D and trimming. The table shows some 45,000 clones, with over 80% occurring only once. The V gene lost 7 bases and the J gene lost 7 bases, with 19 bases spanning the gap. Germline V gene data show CDR1 as MDHEN and CDR2 as SYDVKM. The CDR3 has 14 residues. J is TRBJ1-2 and V is TRBV28; D might be TRBD1 (5 bases). This sequence originates from a man at least 80 years old in a cohort sampled during active COVID-19. Sequenced: peripheral blood. CDR3 sequence (DNA): TGTGCCAGCACCCCTAGCGGCGGGGCGCGTGGCTACACCTTC. Encoded protein: CASTPSGGARGYTF.